What follows are 19 T cell receptor beta chains derived from one specimen sequenced in a study of cytomegalovirus exposure and HLA in healthy donors. A multiplex PCR was run with 60 Vbeta primers and 13 Jbeta primers. Generated by immunoSEQ multiplex PCR, the TCRdb table keeps only in-frame clones and is missing some. This table holds 100,000 to 150,000 clones, around 86% found once. Sample: PBMCs. All receptors come from a young man in good health and CMV-seronegative.

CDR3 residues: CASVDDSVREQYF. CDR3 bases: TGTGCCAGCGTCGACGACAGTGTACGGGAGCAGTACTTC. The rearrangement links TRBV6-1 to TRBJ2-7; tentatively, D is TRBD1 (5 bases). Trimming took 8 bases from V and 7 from J, leaving 18 bases between them. Germline V gene lookup returns CDR1 MNHNS and CDR2 SASEGT. The CDR3 consists of 13 residues.

The chain uses TRBV7-2 and TRBJ1-5, with a tentative D call TRBD1 (5 bases). The germline gives CDR1 SGHTA, CDR2 FQGNSA. The CDR3 contains 14 residues. Trimming pared 5 bases from V and 7 bases from J, leaving 15 bases between. The CDR3 spells CASSRRVGGQPQHF. The CDR3 DNA is TGTGCCAGCAGCCGCAGGGTGGGAGGACAGCCCCAGCATTTT.

This rearrangement joins TRBV9 to TRBJ2-3; 7 positions agree with TRBD2. This CDR3 region has 15 residues. The V gene's germline CDR1 is SGDLS and CDR2 YYNGEE. V dropped 3 bases and J dropped 3; count of bases not matched to a gene: 7. CDR3 region: CASSGSGRVTDTQYF. The CDR3 DNA reads TGTGCCAGCAGCGGCTCGGGGAGGGTTACAGATACGCAGTATTTT.

The J gene is TRBJ2-5, the V gene TRBV28, with 11 bases fitting TRBD2. Germline V gene sequence: CDR1 MDHEN, CDR2 SYDVKM. Trimming took 1 base from V and 2 from J; bases not matched to a gene: 3. The CDR3 has 16 residues. The CDR3: CASSLSGLAAQETQYF. CDR3 DNA sequence: TGTGCCAGCAGTTTATCGGGACTAGCGGCGCAAGAGACCCAGTACTTC. The variable domain in full, with the rest retrieved from reference TRBV28 and TRBJ2-5, is DVKVTQSSRYLVKRTGEKVFLECVQDMDHENMFWYRQDPGLGLRLIYFSYDVKMKEKGDIPEGYSVSREKKERFSLILESASTNQTSMYLCASSLSGLAAQETQYFGPGTRLLVL.

The CDR3 region is CASSDGEGYGYTF. Here the CDR3 DNA reads TGCGCCAGCAGCGACGGCGAGGGATATGGCTACACCTTC. The chain couples TRBV5-1 to TRBJ1-2; D is ambiguous. The CDR3 spans 13 residues. The germline V and J ends were trimmed by 4 bases and 5 bases, with 12 bases remaining between them. Per the germline V gene, CDR1 is SGHRS and CDR2 is YFSETQ.

The chain joins TRBV28 to TRBJ1-6, with no clear D. The CDR3 extends over 14 amino acids. Germline V CDR1 and CDR2: MDHEN, SYDVKM. The ends were cut back, 6 bases at V and 3 bases at J, with 9 bases in the middle. As DNA, the CDR3 is TGTGCCAGCAGCCTCGGGGACTATAATTCACCCCTCCACTTT. Protein product: CASSLGDYNSPLHF.

J is TRBJ1-2 and V is TRBV27; D is perhaps TRBD1 (6 bases). Trimming pared 2 bases from V and 7 bases from J, leaving 11 bases between. This CDR3 has 13 residues. Germline V gene data show CDR1 as MNHEY and CDR2 as SMNVEV (reference sequence). CDR3 sequence (DNA): TGTGCCAGCAGTTTAAACAGGGCAAGTGGCTACACCTTC. This gives the protein CASSLNRASGYTF.

V is TRBV6-1 and J is TRBJ1-1; D may be TRBD1 (6 bases). V was clipped by 6 bases and J by 5 bases, with 19 bases between them. The CDR3 covers 15 residues. Germline CDR1 reads MNHNS; CDR2 reads SASEGT. The CDR3 protein is CASSPPGGVRTEAFF. CDR3 nucleotide sequence: TGTGCCAGCAGCCCCCCGGGGGGCGTAAGGACTGAAGCTTTCTTT.

V is TRBV19 and J is TRBJ1-4; D gene ambiguous. Germline V CDR1 and CDR2: LNHDA, SQIVND (reference sequence). The CDR3 loop spans 16 amino acids. Between the trimmed V and J ends, which lost 6 bases and 7 bases, there was a span of 21 bases. This chain's CDR3 is CASSKSGDYGIEKLFF. Here the CDR3 DNA reads TGTGCCAGTAGCAAAAGCGGGGATTACGGCATTGAAAAACTGTTTTTT.

J is TRBJ1-2 and V is TRBV6-1; D is unresolved. Germline V gene sequence: CDR1 MNHNS, CDR2 SASEGT. This CDR3 is built from 13 residues. Deletions cut 1 base from V and 4 bases from J, with 7 bases between. The CDR3: CASSEGWAYGYTF. The CDR3 region has the DNA TGTGCCAGCAGTGAAGGTTGGGCCTATGGCTACACCTTC.

The gene calls are TRBV4-2 and TRBJ1-1, with 9 bases identical to TRBD1. With V trimmed by 1 base and J by 4 bases, 7 bases remained unmatched. The CDR3 spans 16 residues. Germline CDR1 and CDR2: LGHNA and YNFKEQ. In DNA form, the CDR3 reads TGTGCCAGCAGCCAAGCACAGGGGGCGGGAGGCACTGAAGCTTTCTTT. Translation: CASSQAQGAGGTEAFF.

V is TRBV9 and J is TRBJ2-5; 7 positions agree with TRBD2. The CDR3 contains 15 residues. V lost 5 bases and J lost 2; bases outside the gene matches: 9. CDR1 and CDR2 (germline): SGDLS, YYNGEE. In nucleotides, the CDR3 is TGTGCCAGCAGTCCCGGGGGGACCTCACAAGAGACCCAGTACTTC. It encodes CASSPGGTSQETQYF. The full variable domain, its missing parts supplied by reference TRBV9 and TRBJ2-5, is DSGVTQTPKHLITATGQRVTLRCSPRSGDLSVYWYQQSLDQGLQFLIQYYNGEERAKGNILERFSAQQFPDLHSELNLSSLELGDSALYFCASSPGGTSQETQYFGPGTRLLVL.

The CDR3 coding sequence is TGTGCCAGTAGTCGTACAGACAATCAGCCCCAGCATTTT. Translated, it gives CASSRTDNQPQHF. This rearrangement joins TRBV19 to TRBJ1-5, with D hard to call. Trimming stripped 5 bases from V and 3 bases from J, with 8 bases between. The length of the CDR3 is 13 residues. The germline CDR1 and CDR2 sequences are LNHDA and SQIVND (reference sequence).

This clone was seen more than once but under ten times. The chain employs TRBV13 and TRBJ2-5, with D perhaps TRBD1 (6 bases). Germline-derived CDR1 and CDR2 are PRHDT and FYEKMQ (reference sequence). The CDR3 runs 15 residues. V shed 4 bases and J shed 5 bases, with 17 bases lying between them. The CDR3 coding sequence is TGTGCCAGCAGCTCGATAGGACAGAAGGGGGAGACCCAGTACTTC. Translating gives CASSSIGQKGETQYF.

The chain joins TRBV5-6 to TRBJ2-5, with 12 positions matching TRBD1. This CDR3 has 14 residues. J was trimmed by 5 bases and V by 5 bases; bases with no gene match: 4. Germline CDR1 reads SGHDT; CDR2 reads YYEEEE. This chain's CDR3 is CASRGTGGRETQYF. The CDR3 DNA reads TGTGCCAGCAGGGGGACAGGGGGCAGGGAGACCCAGTACTTC.

This chain links TRBV7-2 with TRBJ2-7; D is ambiguous. The ends were cut back, 4 bases at V and 5 bases at J, with 15 bases in the middle. The CDR3 totals 14 residues. Germline V gene lookup returns CDR1 SGHTA and CDR2 FQGNSA. The CDR3 DNA reads as TGTGCCAGCAGCTCGCAGGCCCGATTCGACGAGCAGTACTTC. Encoded protein: CASSSQARFDEQYF.

The J gene is TRBJ1-3, the V gene TRBV28; D is perhaps TRBD1 (6 bases). The V gene lost 4 bases and the J gene lost 1 base, with 11 bases spanning the gap. The CDR3 is 15 residues long. CDR1 and CDR2 (germline): MDHEN, SYDVKM. The CDR3 nucleotides read TGTGCCAGCAGTTCCAGGGGCGCATCTGGAAACACCATATATTTT. It is translated as CASSSRGASGNTIYF.

V and J are TRBV9 and TRBJ2-7, with 9 bases aligning to TRBD1. CDR3 length: 15 amino acids. CDR1 is SGDLS and CDR2 is YYNGEE in the germline V gene. V lost 4 bases and J lost 4; bases outside the gene matches: 9. The CDR3 reads CASSPRTGVIYEQYF. As DNA, the CDR3 is TGTGCCAGCAGCCCGCGGACAGGGGTAATATACGAGCAGTACTTC.

The J gene is TRBJ2-3, the V gene TRBV18, with 9 bases fitting TRBD1. CDR1 is KGHSH and CDR2 is LQKENI in the germline V gene. With 5 bases clipped from V and 4 bases from J, the junction kept 13 bases outside the gene matches. The CDR3 length is 17 residues. CDR3 protein: CASSFTPGQGGPDTQYF. CDR3 bases: TGTGCCAGCTCATTTACACCGGGACAGGGAGGCCCAGATACGCAGTATTTT.